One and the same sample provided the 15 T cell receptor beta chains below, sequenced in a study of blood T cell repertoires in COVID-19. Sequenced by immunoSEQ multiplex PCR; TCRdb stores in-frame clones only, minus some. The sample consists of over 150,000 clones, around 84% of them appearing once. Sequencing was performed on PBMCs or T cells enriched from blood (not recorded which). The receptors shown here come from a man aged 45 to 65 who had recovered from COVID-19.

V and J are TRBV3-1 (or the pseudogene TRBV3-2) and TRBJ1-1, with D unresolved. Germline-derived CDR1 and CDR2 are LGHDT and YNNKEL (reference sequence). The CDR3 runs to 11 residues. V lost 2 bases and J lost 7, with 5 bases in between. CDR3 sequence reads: CASSQFREAFF. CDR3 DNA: TGTGCCAGCAGCCAATTCCGTGAAGCTTTCTTT.

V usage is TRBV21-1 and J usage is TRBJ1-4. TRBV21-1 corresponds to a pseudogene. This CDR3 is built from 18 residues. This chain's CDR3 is CASSKDGRTGETNEKLFF. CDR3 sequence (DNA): TGTGCCAGCAGCAAAGACGGCCGGACGGGGGAAACTAATGAAAAACTGTTTTTT.

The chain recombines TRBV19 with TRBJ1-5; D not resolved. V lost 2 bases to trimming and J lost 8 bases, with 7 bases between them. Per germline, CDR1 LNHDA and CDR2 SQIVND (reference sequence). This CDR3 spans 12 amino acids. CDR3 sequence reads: CASSIIPEPQHF. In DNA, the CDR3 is TGTGCCAGTAGTATAATCCCTGAGCCCCAGCATTTT. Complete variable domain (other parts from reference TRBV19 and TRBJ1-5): DGGITQSPKYLFRKEGQNVTLSCEQNLNHDAMYWYRQDPGQGLRLIYYSQIVNDFQKGDIAEGYSVSREKKESFPLTVTSAQKNPTAFYLCASSIIPEPQHFGDGTRLSIL.

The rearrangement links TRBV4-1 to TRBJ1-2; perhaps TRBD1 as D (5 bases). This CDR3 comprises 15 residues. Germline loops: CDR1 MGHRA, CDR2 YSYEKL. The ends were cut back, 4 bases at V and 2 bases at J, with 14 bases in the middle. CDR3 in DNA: TGCGCCAGCAGCCCGGTGGGGGAGGGGAACTATGGCTACACCTTC. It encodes CASSPVGEGNYGYTF.

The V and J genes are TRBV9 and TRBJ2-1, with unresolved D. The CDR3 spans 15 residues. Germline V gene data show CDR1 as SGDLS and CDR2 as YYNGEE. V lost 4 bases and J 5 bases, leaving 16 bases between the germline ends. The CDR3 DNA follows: TGTGCCAGCAGCCCAGTGGTGAACCCCCACAATGAGCAGTTCTTC. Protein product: CASSPVVNPHNEQFF.

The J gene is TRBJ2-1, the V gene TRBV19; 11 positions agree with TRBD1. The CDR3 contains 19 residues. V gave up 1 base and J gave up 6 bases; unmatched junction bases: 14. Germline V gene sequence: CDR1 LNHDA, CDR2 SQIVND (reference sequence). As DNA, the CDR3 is TGTGCCAGTAGTATAGGACGGTTGGGGACAGGGGGAAGGAGCAATGAGCAGTTCTTC. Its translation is CASSIGRLGTGGRSNEQFF.

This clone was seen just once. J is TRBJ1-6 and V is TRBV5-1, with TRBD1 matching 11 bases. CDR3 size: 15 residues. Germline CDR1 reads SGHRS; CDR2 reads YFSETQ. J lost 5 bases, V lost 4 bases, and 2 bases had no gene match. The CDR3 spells CASSGQGADNSPLHF. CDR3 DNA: TGCGCCAGCAGCGGACAGGGGGCCGATAATTCACCCCTCCACTTT.

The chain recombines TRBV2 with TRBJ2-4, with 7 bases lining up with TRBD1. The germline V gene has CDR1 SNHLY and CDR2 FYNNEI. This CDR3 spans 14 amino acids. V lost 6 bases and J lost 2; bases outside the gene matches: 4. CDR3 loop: CASSRGSTKNIQYF. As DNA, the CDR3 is TGTGCCAGCAGCAGGGGGTCAACCAAAAACATTCAGTACTTC.

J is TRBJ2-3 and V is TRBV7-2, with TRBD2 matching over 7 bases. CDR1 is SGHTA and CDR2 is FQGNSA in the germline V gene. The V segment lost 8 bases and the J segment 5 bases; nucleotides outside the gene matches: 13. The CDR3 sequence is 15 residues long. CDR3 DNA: TGTGCCAGCTCCGCGGGGCGGGGGTGGATAGATACGCAGTATTTT. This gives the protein CASSAGRGWIDTQYF.

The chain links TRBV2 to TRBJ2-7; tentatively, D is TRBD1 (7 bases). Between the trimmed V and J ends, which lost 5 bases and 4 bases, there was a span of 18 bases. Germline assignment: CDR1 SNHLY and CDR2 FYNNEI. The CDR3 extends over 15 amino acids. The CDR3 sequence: CASSPPRDSRYEQYF. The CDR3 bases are TGTGCCAGCAGTCCCCCGCGGGACAGTAGATACGAGCAGTACTTC.

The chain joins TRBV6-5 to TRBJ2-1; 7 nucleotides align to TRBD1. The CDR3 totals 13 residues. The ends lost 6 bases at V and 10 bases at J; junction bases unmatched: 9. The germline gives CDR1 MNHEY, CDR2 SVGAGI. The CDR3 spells CASSQGQRREQFF. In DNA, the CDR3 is TGTGCCAGCAGCCAGGGACAGCGTAGGGAGCAGTTCTTC.

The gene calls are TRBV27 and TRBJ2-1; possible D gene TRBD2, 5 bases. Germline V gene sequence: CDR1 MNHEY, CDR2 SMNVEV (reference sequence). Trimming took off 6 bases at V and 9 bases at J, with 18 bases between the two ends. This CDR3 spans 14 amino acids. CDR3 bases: TGTGCCAGCAGGCGAAGCTCCGGGGTTAGTGAGCAGTTCTTC. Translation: CASRRSSGVSEQFF.

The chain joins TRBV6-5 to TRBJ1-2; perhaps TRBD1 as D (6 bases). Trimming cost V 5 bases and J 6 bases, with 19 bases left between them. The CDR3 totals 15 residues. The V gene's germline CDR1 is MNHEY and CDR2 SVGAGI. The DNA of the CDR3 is TGTGCCAGCAGTCCCGGGGGAGGGGGGCTTGATGGCTACACCTTC. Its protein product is CASSPGGGGLDGYTF.

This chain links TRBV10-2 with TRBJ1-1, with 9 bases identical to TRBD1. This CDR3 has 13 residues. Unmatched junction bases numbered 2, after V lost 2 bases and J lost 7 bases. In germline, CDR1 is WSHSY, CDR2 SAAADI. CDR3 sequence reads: CASSEQTGGEAFF. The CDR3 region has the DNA TGCGCCAGCAGTGAGCAGACAGGGGGTGAAGCTTTCTTT.

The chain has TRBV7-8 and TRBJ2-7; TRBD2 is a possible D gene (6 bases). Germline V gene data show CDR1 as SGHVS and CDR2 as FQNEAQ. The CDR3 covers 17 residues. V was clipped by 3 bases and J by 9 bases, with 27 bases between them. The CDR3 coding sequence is TGTGCCAGCAGCTTTAGAGGCGGGTTTGAATTATACGGGGGGCAGTACTTC. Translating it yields CASSFRGGFELYGGQYF.